Below, 30 T cell receptor beta chains from the same sample are listed, as sequenced in a study of CD8 T cells in Susac syndrome. RNA, at roughly 0.5 to 1 ug, was reverse transcribed with random hexamers. TCRdb analysed the immunoSEQ multiplex PCR reads with MiXCR anew, one entry per CDR3 protein. Among 150,000 to 200,000 distinct CDR3 sequences, roughly 92% were seen once, and the ten largest hold around 0.097%. The sequenced sample consisted of CD4+ T cells from PBMCs. The receptors derive from a human donor with multiple sclerosis.

The J gene is TRBJ2-4, the V gene TRBV4-1; D is tentatively TRBD1 or TRBD2 (6 bases each). This CDR3 is built from 13 residues. Germline assignment: CDR1 MGHRA and CDR2 YSYEKL. V dropped 3 bases and J dropped 8 bases, with 11 bases sitting between them. The CDR3 here is CASSQYREDIQYF. The CDR3 DNA reads TGCGCCAGCAGCCAGTACAGGGAGGACATTCAGTACTTC.

The chain has TRBV10-3 and TRBJ2-7, with D perhaps TRBD1 or TRBD2 (5 bases each). The CDR3 loop spans 14 amino acids. V lost 6 bases, J lost 5 bases, and 17 bases lay in between. Germline CDR1 reads ENHRY; CDR2 reads SYGVKD. CDR3 sequence: CAISSAGADNEQYF. The DNA for the CDR3 is TGTGCCATCAGCTCCGCCGGGGCTGACAACGAGCAGTACTTC.

The chain's CDR3 is CATNAAGGQDTQYF. Written as DNA, the CDR3 is TGTGCCACCAACGCTGCGGGGGGGCAAGATACGCAGTATTTT. This chain links TRBV10-3 with TRBJ2-3, with TRBD2 matching 9 bases. CDR1 is ENHRY, CDR2 SYGVKD, per germline. The CDR3 spans 14 residues. Trimming removed 10 bases from V and 5 bases from J; junction bases left unmatched: 10.

The chain is built from TRBV3-1 and TRBJ1-1; D is perhaps TRBD1 (6 bases). Germline V gene lookup returns CDR1 LGHDT and CDR2 YNNKEL (reference sequence). Between the trimmed V and J ends, which lost 1 base and 1 base, there was a span of 10 bases. The CDR3 totals 15 residues. CDR3 loop: CASSQGGAGNTEAFF. In nucleotides, the CDR3 is TGTGCCAGCAGCCAAGGGGGGGCCGGGAACACTGAAGCTTTCTTT.

This sequence joins TRBV5-4 and TRBJ1-2, with 8 bases fitting TRBD1. V shed 5 bases and J 4 bases; nucleotides not matched to a gene: 4. This CDR3 region has 13 residues. CDR1 is SGHNT, CDR2 YYREEE, per germline (reference sequence). CDR3 loop: CASRGDRGYGYTF. DNA of the CDR3: TGTGCCAGCAGGGGAGACAGGGGCTATGGCTACACCTTC.

V usage is TRBV2 and J usage is TRBJ2-3; 14 bases match TRBD2. Looked up from germline, CDR1 is SNHLY and CDR2 is FYNNEI. The V and J ends lost 7 bases and 10 bases, in that order; junction bases with no gene match: 13. The CDR3 sequence is 16 residues long. Written as DNA, the CDR3 is TGTGCCAGCACCCTGGGGACTAGCGGGGGTATGAGTTCGCAGTATTTT. Protein: CASTLGTSGGMSSQYF.

The chain joins TRBV19 to TRBJ2-1; D is unclear. The CDR3 spans 12 residues. Germline CDR1 reads LNHDA; CDR2 reads SQIVND (reference sequence). The V gene lost 7 bases and the J gene lost 6 bases, with 10 bases spanning the gap. The DNA for the CDR3 is TGTGCCAGTACCTTGATCGCCAATGAGCAGTTCTTC. Its protein product is CASTLIANEQFF.

V and J are TRBV5-4 and TRBJ1-1; D might be TRBD1 (6 bases). The CDR3 extends over 14 amino acids. Trimming took off 2 bases at V and 7 bases at J, with 15 bases between the two ends. Germline V gene lookup returns CDR1 SGHNT and CDR2 YYREEE (reference sequence). In DNA form, the CDR3 reads TGTGCCAGCAGCTTCCTATCGGGGGCGGGTGAAGCTTTCTTT. Translation gives CASSFLSGAGEAFF.

The rearrangement uses TRBV29-1 and TRBJ2-3, with D hard to call. Germline V gene lookup returns CDR1 SQVTM and CDR2 ANQGSEA. The CDR3 totals 11 residues. V was shortened by 6 bases and J by 6 bases, with 10 bases between the two germline ends. CDR3 DNA sequence: TGCAGCGTCCCGCTGGTTGATACGCAGTATTTT. Translated, it gives CSVPLVDTQYF.

The CDR3, as DNA: TGTGCCAGCCGGCGGGGGGCGTCCTACGAGCAGTACTTC. Its translation: CASRRGASYEQYF. The chain combines TRBV28 with TRBJ2-7, with 8 bases lining up with TRBD2. CDR1 and CDR2 from the germline V gene are MDHEN and SYDVKM. J lost 1 base, V lost 8 bases, and 4 bases had no gene match. This CDR3 region has 13 residues.

J is TRBJ2-3 and V is TRBV29-1; D not certain. The CDR3 sequence is 12 residues long. Germline assignment: CDR1 SQVTM and CDR2 ANQGSEA. The V end lost 3 bases, the J end lost 1 base, and 5 bases lay between the germline ends. The CDR3 nucleotides read TGCAGCGTTGATCTTCGCACAGATACGCAGTATTTT. Residues: CSVDLRTDTQYF.

This sequence joins TRBV5-4 and TRBJ2-4, with TRBD2 as a possible D gene (7 bases). V dropped 4 bases and J dropped 9 bases, with 20 bases sitting between them. The CDR3 is made up of 15 amino acids. Germline V gives CDR1 SGHNT, CDR2 YYREEE (reference sequence). The chain's CDR3 is CASSPGGQGVSIQYF. For the CDR3, the DNA is TGTGCCAGCAGCCCCGGGGGGCAGGGAGTTAGCATTCAGTACTTC.

The chain employs TRBV10-3 and TRBJ2-5; D possibly corresponds to TRBD1 (6 bases). The V gene's germline CDR1 is ENHRY and CDR2 SYGVKD. This CDR3 spans 13 amino acids. Trimming left V 6 bases short and J 4 bases short, with 12 bases between. This CDR3 reads CAISPQGRETQYF. CDR3 DNA: TGTGCCATCAGCCCACAGGGTAGAGAGACCCAGTACTTC.

In its sample, this clonotype was seen once. V gene TRBV24-1 combines with J gene TRBJ2-1; D perhaps matches TRBD2 (6 bases). Trimming left V 3 bases short and J 11 bases short, with 10 bases between. CDR1 is KGHDR, CDR2 SFDVKD, per germline. CDR3 length: 12 amino acids. CDR3 DNA sequence: TGTGCCACCAGTGATGGCCTAGCGCAGCAGTTCTTC. Amino acid sequence: CATSDGLAQQFF.

The V gene is TRBV6-1, the J gene TRBJ2-7, with TRBD2 identical over 8 bases. Trimming at V came to 8 bases and at J to 3 bases, leaving 9 bases not matched to a gene. The CDR3 spans 14 residues. Per the germline V gene, CDR1 is MNHNS and CDR2 is SASEGT. Here the CDR3 reads CASLSAGGNYEQYF. The CDR3, as DNA: TGTGCCAGCCTGTCCGCGGGGGGTAACTACGAGCAGTACTTC.

The CDR3 region is CASRATGATEAFF. DNA for the CDR3: TGTGCCAGCAGGGCGACAGGGGCCACTGAAGCTTTCTTT. This rearrangement joins TRBV2 to TRBJ1-1, with 8 bases identical to TRBD1. J lost 4 bases, V lost 6 bases, and 4 bases had no gene match. The CDR3 is 13 residues long. The germline V gene encodes CDR1 SNHLY and CDR2 FYNNEI. The complete variable domain, with remaining parts taken from reference TRBV2 and TRBJ1-1, reads EPEVTQTPSHQVTQMGQEVILRCVPISNHLYFYWYRQILGQKVEFLVSFYNNEISEKSEIFDDQFSVERPDGSNFTLKIRSTKLEDSAMYFCASRATGATEAFFGQGTRLTVV.

The chain employs TRBV7-2 and TRBJ2-1; no firm D call. The CDR3 loop spans 14 amino acids. Trimming stripped 4 bases from V and 4 bases from J, with 11 bases between. In germline, CDR1 is SGHTA, CDR2 FQGNSA. CDR3 nucleotide sequence: TGTGCCAGCAGCTCCGACCCCCCGTACAATGAGCAGTTCTTC. This gives the protein CASSSDPPYNEQFF. The full variable domain, its missing parts supplied by reference TRBV7-2 and TRBJ2-1, is GAGVSQSPSNKVTEKGKDVELRCDPISGHTALYWYRQSLGQGLEFLIYFQGNSAPDKSGLPSDRFSAERTGGSVSTLTIQRTQQEDSAVYLCASSSDPPYNEQFFGPGTRLTVL.

The V call is TRBV6-1, the J call TRBJ1-2; 10 nucleotides line up with TRBD1. Germline V lookup: CDR1 MNHNS, CDR2 SASEGT. The V gene end was trimmed by 6 bases and the J gene end by 0 bases; junction bases not matched to a gene: 7. This CDR3 has 16 amino acids. DNA for the CDR3: TGTGCCAGCAGAAGACAGGGGGCAAGATCTAACTATGGCTACACCTTC. It codes for CASRRQGARSNYGYTF.

This chain connects TRBV28 to TRBJ2-7, with D unresolved. The CDR3 is 13 residues long. The germline V gene encodes CDR1 MDHEN and CDR2 SYDVKM. Trimming pared 2 bases from V and 9 bases from J, leaving 14 bases between. CDR3 amino acids: CASSLPPAVLQYF. The CDR3 nucleotides read TGTGCCAGCAGTTTACCTCCGGCGGTGTTGCAGTACTTC.

The rearrangement joins TRBV11-2 to TRBJ2-7, with D uncertain. Germline lookup yields CDR1 SGHAT and CDR2 FQNNGV. V was clipped by 6 bases and J by 1 base, with 16 bases between them. The CDR3 extends over 15 amino acids. The DNA of the CDR3 is TGTGCCAGCAGAACCACGAGGACGGCATCCTACGAGCAGTACTTC. Translating it yields CASRTTRTASYEQYF.

The chain uses TRBV4-1 and TRBJ2-2; D call uncertain. Germline assignment: CDR1 MGHRA and CDR2 YSYEKL. CDR3 size: 12 residues. The germline V and J ends were trimmed by 0 bases and 5 bases, with 1 base remaining between them. CDR3 DNA: TGCGCCAGCAGCCAAGAGACCGGGGAGCTGTTTTTT. As protein: CASSQETGELFF.

The J gene is TRBJ2-4, the V gene TRBV18; TRBD2 matches at 11 bases. There are 16 residues in the CDR3. Germline loops: CDR1 KGHSH, CDR2 LQKENI. V trimming: 2 bases; J trimming: 8 bases; junction bases outside the gene matches: 8. The CDR3 protein is CASSPKLAGEGDIQYF. The DNA for the CDR3 is TGTGCCAGCTCACCAAAACTAGCGGGAGAAGGGGACATTCAGTACTTC. Full variable domain (rest looked up from reference TRBV18 and TRBJ2-4): NAGVMQNPRHLVRRRGQEARLRCSPMKGHSHVYWYRQLPEEGLKFMVYLQKENIIDESGMPKERFSAEFPKEGPSILRIQQVVRGDSAAYFCASSPKLAGEGDIQYFGAGTRLSVL.

The rearrangement uses TRBV9 and TRBJ2-5; 9 positions match TRBD2. Losses at the gene ends were 0 bases for V and 5 bases for J; bases not matched to a gene: 5. Germline V gives CDR1 SGDLS, CDR2 YYNGEE. The CDR3 is made up of 15 amino acids. CDR3 region: CASSVGGRALETQYF. The DNA for the CDR3 is TGTGCCAGCAGCGTAGGCGGGAGGGCCTTGGAGACCCAGTACTTC.

This sequence joins TRBV18 and TRBJ1-1; 10 bases are shared with TRBD1. From germline, CDR1 is KGHSH and CDR2 LQKENI. The CDR3 is 17 residues long. V lost 1 base and J lost 3; bases outside the gene matches: 8. The CDR3 DNA is TGTGCCAGCTCACCACAGAGACAGGGGGCAAGGTACACTGAAGCTTTCTTT. Its translation is CASSPQRQGARYTEAFF.

The V gene is TRBV9, the J gene TRBJ1-2; D not certain. The CDR3 runs to 13 residues. Germline V CDR1 and CDR2: SGDLS, YYNGEE. Trimming cost V 0 bases and J 8 bases, with 11 bases left between them. The CDR3, as DNA: TGTGCCAGCAGCGTAGATACATCTTGGGGCTACACCTTC. Encoded protein: CASSVDTSWGYTF.

V and J are TRBV19 and TRBJ2-7, with D tentatively TRBD2 (5 bases). Trimming removed 3 bases from V and 2 bases from J, with 14 bases in between. The CDR3 extends over 15 amino acids. Germline loops: CDR1 LNHDA, CDR2 SQIVND (reference sequence). The CDR3 is CASSMAAGGAYEQYF. Here the CDR3 DNA reads TGTGCCAGTAGTATGGCGGCGGGTGGGGCCTACGAGCAGTACTTC.

Remarks on this clonotype: At one end, the junction sequence differs from germline, possibly due to a read error. This chain uses TRBV12-3 or TRBV12-4 with TRBJ2-5; D remains unclear. The CDR3 length is 12 residues. DNA of the CDR3: TGTGCCAGCAGCTTAGACCAAGAGACCCAGTACTTC. Translation gives CASSLDQETQYF.

The CDR3 sequence: CASSLFQDRRGQPQHF. The CDR3 DNA reads TGTGCCAGCAGTTTATTTCAGGACAGGCGAGGACAGCCCCAGCATTTT. The J gene is TRBJ1-5, the V gene TRBV28, with 7 bases aligning to TRBD1. CDR1 and CDR2 from the germline V gene are MDHEN and SYDVKM. The J segment lost 7 bases and the V segment lost 1 base, leaving 10 bases of the junction unmatched. This CDR3 comprises 16 residues.

This chain uses TRBV20-1 with TRBJ2-1, with 10 bases identical to TRBD1. Germline CDR1 is DFQATT and CDR2 is SNEGSKA (reference sequence). The CDR3 runs to 15 residues. Trimming took 6 bases from V and 6 from J; bases not matched to a gene: 11. CDR3 coding DNA: TGCAGTGCCACTCCATGGGGACAGGGGAGCAATGAGCAGTTCTTC. It encodes CSATPWGQGSNEQFF.

A note on this clonotype: Mismatch with germline at one junction end may stem from a read error. The rearrangement links TRBV28 to TRBJ1-2, with 10 bases fitting TRBD1. The CDR3 sequence is 11 residues long. From germline, CDR1 is MDHEN and CDR2 SYDVKM. CDR3 in DNA: TGTGCCAGCAGTGGAGGGGGACAGGGGAGCTTC. Its translation: CASSGGGQGSF.